The text below deals with one T cell receptor (beta chain). Membership in each cohort depended on participant-reported clinical history. Per germline, CDR1 GTSNPN and CDR2 SVGIG (reference sequence). The CDR3 totals 17 residues. Unmatched junction bases numbered 12, after V lost 3 bases and J lost 5 bases. These data come from a study of blood T cell repertoires in COVID-19. Profiled with immunoSEQ multiplex PCR; TCRdb holds only in-frame clones, not every one. The top ten clones hold more than 1% of a sample with approximately 270,000 clones, 90% to 95% of them seen once. The receptor was derived from a human donor in a cohort exposed to, infected with or recovered from COVID-19 (not recorded which). The donor label of this sample is uncertain. The gene calls are TRBV30 and TRBJ2-1; TRBD2 matches 11 bases. Sequencing used PBMCs or T cells enriched from blood (not recorded which). In nucleotides, the CDR3 is TGTGCCTGGAGAGCTAGCGGGGGGTCACTGCACGACAATGAGCAGTTCTTC. Amino acid sequence: CAWRASGGSLHDNEQFF.